This paragraph covers one T cell receptor (beta chain) sequence. Its target is unknown. The sample is drawn from a study of OX40 agonist ivuxolimab in advanced cancers. Looking at the study overall: Cohort: 65% to 90% men, mean age approximately 66, aged about 20 to 90. General study results and limits: Low normalized clonal expansion also occurred in some nonresponding patients. In general, CD8+ T cells held more expanded clones than CD4+ did, on average.

Some clones are missing from TCRdb's copy, which holds only in-frame ones; the method was immunoSEQ multiplex PCR. There are tens of thousands of clones in the sample; just over 85% occur only once, and about 1% lies in the top ten. The CDR3 has 17 amino acids. Trimming removed 4 bases from V and 4 bases from J; junction bases left unmatched: 15. The germline V gene has CDR1 SGHNT and CDR2 YYREEE (reference sequence). The clonotype comes from an adult with an advanced solid tumor such as melanoma, head and neck, liver or kidney cancer. The starting material was CD4+ or CD8+ T cells sorted from blood, obtained in a trial of the OX40 agonist ivuxolimab. This rearrangement joins TRBV5-4 to TRBJ1-1, with 8 bases fitting TRBD1. The chain's CDR3 is CASSPQGARRVGTEAFF. The DNA for the CDR3 is TGTGCCAGCAGCCCTCAGGGGGCCCGTCGGGTGGGCACTGAAGCTTTCTTT.